This TCR beta chain was observed in a study of shared clonotypes between healthy human individuals. Notes on this clone: Its antigen is unknown. This specimen includes other DNA sequences encoding the same CDR3.

CD45RO negativity and positive selection for CCR7 defined naive CD8 cells, a population that excluded terminally differentiated effector memory CD45RA+ cells. Study results and caveats: Naive subsets generally had larger estimated richness than memory subsets.

V dropped 6 bases and J dropped 5 bases, with 13 bases sitting between them. CDR1 is MNHEY, CDR2 SVGAGI, per germline. The CDR3 sequence is 13 residues long. Each PCR replicate from the sorted subsets contained 200 to 250 ng DNA, which is about 30,000 T cell genomes. As originally analysed: Filtering was not the same, since immunoSEQ gave junction-only sequences without quality scores. Using immunoSEQ multiplex PCR, the repertoire was profiled, and TCRdb retains in-frame clones only, with some absent. V and J calls plus clone size are reproduced from that table; the DNA served to infer D and trimming. The sample consists of some 2,000,000 clones, roughly 94% of them appearing once.

The J gene is TRBJ2-5, the V gene TRBV6-5; D may correspond to TRBD1 or TRBD2 (5 bases each). Sequenced input: naive CD8+ T cells sorted from blood. The receptor was derived from a man younger than 35 in good health. CDR3 sequence reads: CASSPRGEETQYF. CDR3 nucleotide sequence: TGTGCCAGCAGCCCCCGAGGGGAGGAGACCCAGTACTTC.